One sample yielded the 27 T cell receptor beta chains listed below, sequenced in a study of blood T cell repertoires in COVID-19. Clones were read by immunoSEQ multiplex PCR, and TCRdb kept only the in-frame ones, dropping some. The sample lists more than 200,000 clones; 85% to 90% were seen once. Sample: peripheral blood. The receptors shown here come from a woman aged 60-75 years with COVID-19, enrolled during active disease.

V gene TRBV5-1 combines with J gene TRBJ2-7; 7 positions match TRBD1. Germline CDR1 is SGHRS and CDR2 is YFSETQ. The CDR3 covers 13 residues. V shed 3 bases and J 3 bases; nucleotides not matched to a gene: 3. The DNA of the CDR3 is TGCGCCAGCAGCTCCGCAGGGGGCTACGAGCAGTACTTC. Translated, it gives CASSSAGGYEQYF.

The rearrangement links TRBV24-1 to TRBJ1-1, with TRBD1 as a possible D gene (5 bases). Germline V gene data show CDR1 as KGHDR and CDR2 as SFDVKD. There are 13 residues in the CDR3. With 3 bases removed from V and 4 bases from J, the gap between germline ends came to 8 bases. CDR3 sequence reads: CATSDRGSTEAFF. The CDR3 DNA reads TGTGCCACCAGTGATAGGGGTAGCACTGAAGCTTTCTTT.

The chain combines TRBV7-9 with TRBJ2-5; 9 bases agree with TRBD2. The V segment lost 10 bases and the J segment 3 bases; nucleotides outside the gene matches: 12. CDR1 and CDR2 from the germline V gene are SEHNR and FQNEAQ (reference sequence). The CDR3 loop spans 15 amino acids. CDR3 region: CAILTWASGEETQYF. DNA of the CDR3: TGTGCCATCCTGACCTGGGCTAGCGGGGAAGAGACCCAGTACTTC. The full variable domain, rest sourced from reference TRBV7-9 and TRBJ2-5, is DTGVSQNPRHKITKRGQNVTFRCDPISEHNRLYWYRQTLGQGPEFLTYFQNEAQLEKSRLLSDRFSAERPKGSFSTLEIQRTEQGDSAMYLCAILTWASGEETQYFGPGTRLLVL.

V gene TRBV7-2 combines with J gene TRBJ2-2, with TRBD1 identical over 8 bases. Unmatched junction bases numbered 2, after V lost 4 bases and J lost 7 bases. The CDR3 runs 13 residues. Germline CDR1 and CDR2: SGHTA and FQGNSA. The CDR3 sequence: CASSWTGFGELFF. CDR3 nucleotides: TGTGCCAGCAGCTGGACAGGGTTCGGGGAGCTGTTTTTT.

The chain uses TRBV6-2 or TRBV6-3 and TRBJ2-1, with 9 bases matching TRBD2. Trimming removed 5 bases from V and 2 bases from J; junction bases left unmatched: 4. This CDR3 comprises 15 residues. The germline gives CDR1 MNHEY, CDR2 SVGEGT. The CDR3 protein is CASSRLAETYNEQFF. The CDR3, as DNA: TGTGCCAGCAGTAGACTAGCGGAAACCTACAATGAGCAGTTCTTC.

This chain connects TRBV9 to TRBJ1-4; D remains unclear. V gave up 0 bases and J gave up 4 bases, with 10 bases separating them. This CDR3 comprises 15 residues. Germline V gene sequence: CDR1 SGDLS, CDR2 YYNGEE. The CDR3 DNA is TGTGCCAGCAGCGTAGGTGGTCGGAGTAATGAAAAACTGTTTTTT. Its protein is CASSVGGRSNEKLFF.

This clone has more than one count but fewer than ten. CDR3 residues: CSVEDAGTYGYTF. CDR3 nucleotides: TGCAGCGTTGAAGATGCGGGGACTTATGGCTACACCTTC. The chain is built from TRBV29-1 and TRBJ1-2, with D possibly matching TRBD1 (5 bases). The CDR3 has 13 amino acids. Between the trimmed V and J ends, which lost 0 bases and 5 bases, there was a span of 10 bases. CDR1 is SQVTM, CDR2 ANQGSEA, per germline.

The CDR3 reads CASSPRQGVGNIQYF. The CDR3 coding sequence is TGCGCCAGCAGCCCCCGACAGGGGGTCGGCAACATTCAGTACTTC. The chain carries TRBV5-1 and TRBJ2-4, with 9 nucleotides matching TRBD1. Looked up from germline, CDR1 is SGHRS and CDR2 is YFSETQ. J lost 7 bases, V lost 4 bases, and 9 bases had no gene match. The CDR3 runs to 15 residues.

This rearrangement joins TRBV2 to TRBJ2-7, with D unclear. V was clipped by 7 bases and J by 0 bases, with 7 bases between them. CDR3 size: 12 residues. Looked up from germline, CDR1 is SNHLY and CDR2 is FYNNEI. The CDR3 DNA is TGTGCCAGCAAACTTCCCTCCTACGAGCAGTACTTC. Translated: CASKLPSYEQYF. Variable domain in full (rest from reference TRBV2 and TRBJ2-7): EPEVTQTPSHQVTQMGQEVILRCVPISNHLYFYWYRQILGQKVEFLVSFYNNEISEKSEIFDDQFSVERPDGSNFTLKIRSTKLEDSAMYFCASKLPSYEQYFGPGTRLTVT.

V and J are TRBV4-3 and TRBJ2-7; 9 bases are a match to TRBD1. CDR1 is LGHNA and CDR2 is YSLEER in the germline V gene. The V segment lost 3 bases and the J segment 2 bases; nucleotides outside the gene matches: 5. This CDR3 has 15 residues. The CDR3 sequence: CASSHPGQGTYEQYF. The CDR3 DNA reads TGCGCCAGCAGCCACCCGGGACAGGGAACCTACGAGCAGTACTTC.

The chain employs TRBV7-8 and TRBJ2-2; possibly TRBD1 for D (5 bases). Trimming removed 6 bases from V and 4 bases from J, with 15 bases in between. CDR3 length equals 15 residues. Germline CDR1 reads SGHVS; CDR2 reads FQNEAQ. CDR3 protein: CASRPAGMGTGELFF. The CDR3 bases are TGTGCCAGCAGACCCGCAGGGATGGGCACCGGGGAGCTGTTTTTT. Complete variable domain (other parts from reference TRBV7-8 and TRBJ2-2): GAGVSQSPRYKVAKRGQDVALRCDPISGHVSLFWYQQALGQGPEFLTYFQNEAQLDKSGLPSDRFFAERPEGSVSTLKIQRTQQEDSAVYLCASRPAGMGTGELFFGEGSRLTVL.

The rearrangement uses TRBV6-2 or TRBV6-3 and TRBJ1-2; 9 bases map to TRBD1. The V segment lost 2 bases and the J segment 3 bases; nucleotides outside the gene matches: 13. The germline V gene encodes CDR1 MNHEY and CDR2 SVGEGT. CDR3 size: 18 residues. As DNA, the CDR3 is TGTGCCAGCAGTTACCCCCGGGACAGGGCTTTCTGTTACTATGGCTACACCTTC. Residues: CASSYPRDRAFCYYGYTF.

This clone was seen a single time. V and J are TRBV5-1 and TRBJ2-1, with 7 bases lining up with TRBD2. From germline, CDR1 is SGHRS and CDR2 YFSETQ. The CDR3 is made up of 14 amino acids. V trimming: 3 bases; J trimming: 6 bases; junction bases outside the gene matches: 6. The CDR3 here is CASSSGTNANEQFF. The CDR3 DNA is TGCGCCAGCAGCTCTGGGACTAACGCCAATGAGCAGTTCTTC.

This clone showed up just once. The V call is TRBV4-1, the J call TRBJ1-2; 8 bases are a match to TRBD1. The germline CDR1 and CDR2 sequences are MGHRA and YSYEKL. Trimming at V came to 4 bases and at J to 11 bases, leaving 15 bases not matched to a gene. CDR3 length: 15 amino acids. CDR3 residues: CASSPHQGRGRGYTF. CDR3 DNA sequence: TGCGCCAGCAGCCCCCACCAAGGCAGGGGGCGTGGGTACACCTTC.

The V call is TRBV18, the J call TRBJ2-7, with 12 positions matching TRBD2. This CDR3 spans 15 amino acids. Per germline, CDR1 KGHSH and CDR2 LQKENI. The trim removed 2 bases at V and 5 bases at J, leaving 4 bases unmatched. The CDR3 region is CASSPTSGRIHEQYF. The DNA of the CDR3 is TGTGCCAGCTCACCAACTAGCGGGAGGATCCACGAGCAGTACTTC. Full variable domain (rest looked up from reference TRBV18 and TRBJ2-7): NAGVMQNPRHLVRRRGQEARLRCSPMKGHSHVYWYRQLPEEGLKFMVYLQKENIIDESGMPKERFSAEFPKEGPSILRIQQVVRGDSAAYFCASSPTSGRIHEQYFGPGTRLTVT.

J is TRBJ2-7 and V is TRBV2, with 10 positions matching TRBD2. Germline V gene sequence: CDR1 SNHLY, CDR2 FYNNEI. The V and J ends lost 6 bases and 6 bases, in that order; junction bases with no gene match: 14. The CDR3 extends over 16 amino acids. The CDR3, as DNA: TGTGCCAGCAGAGGTTCGGGGCTAGCGGGAGTTTCCGAGCAGTACTTC. Protein: CASRGSGLAGVSEQYF.

The chain is built from TRBV30 and TRBJ2-7; a weak D match, TRBD2 (6 bases). The V end lost 3 bases, the J end lost 7 bases, and 16 bases lay between the germline ends. The germline V gene has CDR1 GTSNPN and CDR2 SVGIG (reference sequence). There are 13 residues in the CDR3. The CDR3 reads CAWSVAAVGEQYF. The CDR3 DNA is TGTGCCTGGAGCGTAGCGGCGGTGGGGGAGCAGTACTTC.

The chain employs TRBV19 and TRBJ1-2; 9 bases match TRBD1. Germline V gene sequence: CDR1 LNHDA, CDR2 SQIVND (reference sequence). Trimming at V came to 4 bases and at J to 7 bases, leaving 7 bases not matched to a gene. The CDR3 totals 14 residues. The CDR3 sequence: CASSTPDRGFGYTF. The CDR3 DNA sequence: TGTGCCAGTAGTACACCGGACAGGGGTTTTGGCTACACCTTC.

V and J are TRBV7-9 and TRBJ1-2, with D maybe TRBD1 (6 bases). The germline CDR1 and CDR2 sequences are SEHNR and FQNEAQ (reference sequence). V lost 0 bases, J lost 7 bases, and 15 bases lay in between. This CDR3 spans 15 amino acids. DNA for the CDR3: TGTGCCAGCAGCTTAGCGGACAGTCAGGGGATTGGCTACACCTTC. It codes for CASSLADSQGIGYTF. Full variable domain (missing parts from reference TRBV7-9 and TRBJ1-2): DTGVSQNPRHKITKRGQNVTFRCDPISEHNRLYWYRQTLGQGPEFLTYFQNEAQLEKSRLLSDRFSAERPKGSFSTLEIQRTEQGDSAMYLCASSLADSQGIGYTFGSGTRLTVV.

CDR3 sequence reads: CASSTRQGGDEQYF. CDR3 DNA sequence: TGTGCCAGTAGTACGCGACAGGGGGGGGACGAGCAGTACTTC. The genes are TRBV19 and TRBJ2-7, with 9 bases lining up with TRBD1. The germline gives CDR1 LNHDA, CDR2 SQIVND (reference sequence). Trimming cost V 4 bases and J 5 bases; bases outside gene matches: 6. CDR3 size: 14 residues.

The V call is TRBV28, the J call TRBJ2-5; TRBD2 agrees at 8 bases. Germline CDR1 and CDR2: MDHEN and SYDVKM. The CDR3 extends over 17 amino acids. The junction had 17 bases not matched to a gene; V was cut back by 4 bases and J by 7 bases. CDR3 nucleotide sequence: TGTGCCAGCAGTTCACCCGGGACTAGGAGCCCGCCTGGGACCCAGTACTTC. It codes for CASSSPGTRSPPGTQYF.

This clone occurred once. The chain carries TRBV20-1 and TRBJ2-7; D gene ambiguous. The germline CDR1 and CDR2 sequences are DFQATT and SNEGSKA (reference sequence). Trimming left V 5 bases short and J 2 bases short, with 7 bases between. The CDR3 runs to 11 residues. In nucleotides, the CDR3 is TGCAGTGCTCCATACACCTACGAGCAGTACTTC. Protein product: CSAPYTYEQYF.

This clone has only a few counts. This sequence joins TRBV19 and TRBJ2-1, with 11 bases aligning to TRBD2. This CDR3 region has 19 residues. The ends lost 2 bases at V and 6 bases at J; junction bases unmatched: 15. Germline V gene data show CDR1 as LNHDA and CDR2 as SQIVND (reference sequence). The CDR3 spells CASSIRLAGTTLGTNEQFF. CDR3 in DNA: TGTGCCAGTAGTATACGACTAGCGGGAACCACTTTGGGTACCAATGAGCAGTTCTTC.

The chain couples TRBV14 to TRBJ2-1; TRBD2 aligns across 8 bases. This CDR3 contains 15 residues. CDR1 is SGHDN, CDR2 FVKESK, per germline. The J segment lost 3 bases and the V segment lost 2 bases, leaving 3 bases of the junction unmatched. The chain's CDR3 is CASSQLAGLYNEQFF. In DNA form, the CDR3 reads TGTGCCAGCAGCCAACTAGCGGGCCTCTACAATGAGCAGTTCTTC.

The V gene is TRBV5-1, the J gene TRBJ1-6; TRBD1 agrees at 8 bases. This CDR3 comprises 15 residues. The germline V gene has CDR1 SGHRS and CDR2 YFSETQ. Trimming removed 5 bases from V and 7 bases from J; junction bases left unmatched: 8. The CDR3 here is CASRPQQGENSPLHF. The CDR3 bases are TGCGCCAGCAGGCCCCAACAGGGGGAAAATTCACCCCTCCACTTT.

The chain couples TRBV5-4 to TRBJ2-1; 11 bases fit TRBD2. V dropped 7 bases and J dropped 5; count of bases not matched to a gene: 8. The CDR3 loop spans 15 amino acids. Germline loops: CDR1 SGHNT, CDR2 YYREEE (reference sequence). CDR3 coding DNA: TGTGCCAGCCGCATAGGACTAGCGGGTAACAATGAGCAGTTCTTC. Translating gives CASRIGLAGNNEQFF.

Details on this clone: A read error may produce the germline difference seen at one junction end. The chain combines TRBV7-7 with TRBJ2-1, with 12 bases aligning to TRBD2. The CDR3 loop spans 15 amino acids. CDR1 is SSHAT and CDR2 is FNYEAQ in the germline V gene (reference sequence). CDR3 protein: CASSLAGGNYNEQFF. CDR3 DNA sequence: TGTGCCAGCAGCCTAGCGGGAGGGAATTACAATGAGCAGTTCTTC.